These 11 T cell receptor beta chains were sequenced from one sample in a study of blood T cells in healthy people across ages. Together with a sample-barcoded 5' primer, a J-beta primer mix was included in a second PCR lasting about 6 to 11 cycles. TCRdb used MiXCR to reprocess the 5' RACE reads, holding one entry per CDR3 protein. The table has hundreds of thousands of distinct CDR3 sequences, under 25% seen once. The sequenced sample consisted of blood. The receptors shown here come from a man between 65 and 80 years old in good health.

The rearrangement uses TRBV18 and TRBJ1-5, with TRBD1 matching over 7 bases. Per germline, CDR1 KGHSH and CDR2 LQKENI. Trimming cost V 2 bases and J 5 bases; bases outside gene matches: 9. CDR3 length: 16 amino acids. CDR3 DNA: TGTGCCAGCTCACCATCCGGGACAGTGAACCATCAGCCCCAGCATTTT. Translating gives CASSPSGTVNHQPQHF.

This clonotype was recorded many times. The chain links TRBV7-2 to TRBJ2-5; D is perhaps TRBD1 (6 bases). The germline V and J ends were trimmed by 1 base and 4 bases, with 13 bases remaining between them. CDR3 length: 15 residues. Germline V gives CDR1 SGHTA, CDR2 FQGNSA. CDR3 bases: TGTGCCAGCAGCTTAGGGGCTGGGGGCCCAGAGACCCAGTACTTC. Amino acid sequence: CASSLGAGGPETQYF.

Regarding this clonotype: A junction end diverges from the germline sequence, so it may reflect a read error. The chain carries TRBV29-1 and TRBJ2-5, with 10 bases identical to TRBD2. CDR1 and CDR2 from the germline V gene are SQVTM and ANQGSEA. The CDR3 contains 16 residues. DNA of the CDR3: TGCAGCCTTGAACGTCCGCTGCTAGCGGGAGTTGAGACCCAGTACTTC. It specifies CSLERPLLAGVETQYF.

The CDR3 region is CATSDPGTRKETQYF. The CDR3 coding sequence is TGTGCCACCAGTGATCCCGGGACCAGAAAAGAGACCCAGTACTTC. J is TRBJ2-5 and V is TRBV24-1; the D call may be TRBD1 or TRBD2 (5 bases each). This CDR3 contains 15 residues. Germline lookup yields CDR1 KGHDR and CDR2 SFDVKD. Trimming took 3 bases from V and 3 from J, leaving 13 bases between them.

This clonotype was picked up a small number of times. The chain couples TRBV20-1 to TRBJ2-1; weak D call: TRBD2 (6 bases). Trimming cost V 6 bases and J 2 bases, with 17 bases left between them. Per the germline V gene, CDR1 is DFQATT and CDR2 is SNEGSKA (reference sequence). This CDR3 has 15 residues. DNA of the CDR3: TGCAGTGCCCAATCCCTCGGGAGCACCTACAATGAGCAGTTCTTC. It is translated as CSAQSLGSTYNEQFF.

The CDR3 protein is CASSFQGPGTGELFF. As DNA, the CDR3 is TGTGCCAGCAGCTTTCAGGGGCCGGGGACCGGGGAGCTGTTTTTT. The chain joins TRBV7-3 to TRBJ2-2; D is perhaps TRBD1 (6 bases). V lost 3 bases to trimming and J lost 5 bases, with 13 bases between them. Germline assignment: CDR1 SGHTA and CDR2 FQGTGA. The CDR3 covers 15 residues. The full variable domain, in which reference TRBV7-3 and TRBJ2-2 provide the parts outside the CDR3, is GAGVSQTPSNKVTEKGKYVELRCDPISGHTALYWYRQSLGQGPEFLIYFQGTGAADDSGLPNDRFFAVRPEGSVSTLKIQRTERGDSAVYLCASSFQGPGTGELFFGEGSRLTVL.

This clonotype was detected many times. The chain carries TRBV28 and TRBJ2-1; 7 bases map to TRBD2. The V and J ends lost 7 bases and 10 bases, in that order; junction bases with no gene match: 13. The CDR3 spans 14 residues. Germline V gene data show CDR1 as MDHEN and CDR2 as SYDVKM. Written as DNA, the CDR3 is TGTGCCAGCACCCCAGCGGGGACGCCAGACGAGCAGTTCTTC. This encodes CASTPAGTPDEQFF.

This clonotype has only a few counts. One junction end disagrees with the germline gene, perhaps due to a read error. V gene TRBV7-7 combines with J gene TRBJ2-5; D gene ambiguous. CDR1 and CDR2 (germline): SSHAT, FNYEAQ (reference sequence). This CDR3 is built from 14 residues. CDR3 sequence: CASSPSGGQETQYF. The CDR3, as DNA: TGTGCTAGCAGCCCCAGTGGCGGACAAGAGACCCAGTACTTC.

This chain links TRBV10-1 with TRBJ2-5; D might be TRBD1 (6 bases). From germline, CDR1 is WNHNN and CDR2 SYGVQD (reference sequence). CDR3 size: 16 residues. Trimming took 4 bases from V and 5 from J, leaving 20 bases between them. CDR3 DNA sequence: TGCGCCAGCAGTGGAATGGTACAGGGTGGTGTGGAGACCCAGTACTTC. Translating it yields CASSGMVQGGVETQYF.

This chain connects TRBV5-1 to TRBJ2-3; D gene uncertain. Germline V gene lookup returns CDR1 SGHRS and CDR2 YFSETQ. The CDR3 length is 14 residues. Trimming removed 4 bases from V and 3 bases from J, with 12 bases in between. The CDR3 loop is CASSPSGPTDTQYF. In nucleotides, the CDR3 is TGCGCCAGCAGCCCGAGTGGCCCGACAGATACGCAGTATTTT.

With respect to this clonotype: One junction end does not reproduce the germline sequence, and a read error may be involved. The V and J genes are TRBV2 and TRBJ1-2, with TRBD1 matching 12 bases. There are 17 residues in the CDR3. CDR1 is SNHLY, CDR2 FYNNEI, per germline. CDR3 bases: TGTGCCAGCAGCGAAGGGACAGGGGGCGAGGCTATCTATGGCTACACCTTC. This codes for CASSEGTGGEAIYGYTF. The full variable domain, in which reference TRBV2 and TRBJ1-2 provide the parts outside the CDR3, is EPEVTQTPSHQVTQMGQEVILRCVPISNHLYFYWYRQILGQKVEFLVSFYNNEISEKSEIFDDQFSVERPDGSNFTLKIRSTKLEDSAMYFCASSEGTGGEAIYGYTFGSGTRLTVV.